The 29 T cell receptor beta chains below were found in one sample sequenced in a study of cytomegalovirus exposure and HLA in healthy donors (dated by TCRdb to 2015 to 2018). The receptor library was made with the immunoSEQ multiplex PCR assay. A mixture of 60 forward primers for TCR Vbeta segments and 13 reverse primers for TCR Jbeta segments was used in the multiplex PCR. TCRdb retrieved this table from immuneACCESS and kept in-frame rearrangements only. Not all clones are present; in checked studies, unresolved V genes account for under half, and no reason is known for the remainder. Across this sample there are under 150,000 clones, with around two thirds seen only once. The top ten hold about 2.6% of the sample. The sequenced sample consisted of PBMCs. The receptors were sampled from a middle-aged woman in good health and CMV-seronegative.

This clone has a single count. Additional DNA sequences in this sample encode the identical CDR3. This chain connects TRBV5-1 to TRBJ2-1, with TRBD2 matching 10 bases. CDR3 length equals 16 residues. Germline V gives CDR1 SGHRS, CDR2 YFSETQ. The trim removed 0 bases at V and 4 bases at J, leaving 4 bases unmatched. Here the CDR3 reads CASSLGGSGGYNEQFF. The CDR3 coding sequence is TGCGCCAGCAGCTTGGGGGGTAGCGGGGGGTACAATGAGCAGTTCTTC.

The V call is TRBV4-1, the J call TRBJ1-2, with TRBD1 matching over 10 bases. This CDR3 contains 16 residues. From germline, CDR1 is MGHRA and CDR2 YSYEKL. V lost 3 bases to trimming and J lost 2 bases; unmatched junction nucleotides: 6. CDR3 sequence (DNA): TGCGCCAGCAGCCAGCTACCGGGACAGGGGAACTATGGCTACACCTTC. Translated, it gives CASSQLPGQGNYGYTF.

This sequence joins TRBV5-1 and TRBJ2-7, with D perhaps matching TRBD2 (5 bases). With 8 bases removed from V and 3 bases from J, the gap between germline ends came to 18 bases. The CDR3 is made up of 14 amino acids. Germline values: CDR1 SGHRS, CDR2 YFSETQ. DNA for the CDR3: TGCGCCAGTTCTCCCGAGGGCAAGAACTACGAGCAGTACTTC. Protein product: CASSPEGKNYEQYF.

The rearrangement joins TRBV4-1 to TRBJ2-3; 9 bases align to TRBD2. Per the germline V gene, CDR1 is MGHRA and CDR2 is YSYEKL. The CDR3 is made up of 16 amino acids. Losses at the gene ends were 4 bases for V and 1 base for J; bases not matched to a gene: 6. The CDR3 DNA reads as TGCGCCAGCAGCCGATATAGCGGGGGCGGCACAGATACGCAGTATTTT. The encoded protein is CASSRYSGGGTDTQYF.

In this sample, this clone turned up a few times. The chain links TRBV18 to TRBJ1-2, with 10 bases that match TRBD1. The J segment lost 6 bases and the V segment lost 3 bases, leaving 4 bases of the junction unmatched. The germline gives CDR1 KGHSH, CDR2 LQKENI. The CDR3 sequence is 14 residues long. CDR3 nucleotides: TGTGCCAGCTCACCTTCGACAGGGGGCAATGGCTACACCTTC. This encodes CASSPSTGGNGYTF.

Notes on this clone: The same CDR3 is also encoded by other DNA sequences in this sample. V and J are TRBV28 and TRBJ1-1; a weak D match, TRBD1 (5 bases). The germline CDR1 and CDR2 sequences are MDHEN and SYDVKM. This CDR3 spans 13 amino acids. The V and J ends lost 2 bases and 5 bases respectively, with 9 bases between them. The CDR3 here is CASSLRGRTEAFF. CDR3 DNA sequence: TGTGCCAGCAGTTTAAGGGGCAGAACTGAAGCTTTCTTT.

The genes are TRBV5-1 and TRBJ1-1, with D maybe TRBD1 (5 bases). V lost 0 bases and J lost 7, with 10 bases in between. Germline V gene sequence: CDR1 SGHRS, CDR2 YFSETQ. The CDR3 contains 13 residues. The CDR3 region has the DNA TGCGCCAGCAGCTTGGAGGCAGGGTTTGAAGCTTTCTTT. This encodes CASSLEAGFEAFF.

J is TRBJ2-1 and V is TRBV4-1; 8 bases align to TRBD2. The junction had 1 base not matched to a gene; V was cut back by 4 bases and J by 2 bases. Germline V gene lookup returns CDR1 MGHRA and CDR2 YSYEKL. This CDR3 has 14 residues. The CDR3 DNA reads TGCGCCAGCAGCCTTAGCGGGGCCTACAATGAGCAGTTCTTC. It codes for CASSLSGAYNEQFF.

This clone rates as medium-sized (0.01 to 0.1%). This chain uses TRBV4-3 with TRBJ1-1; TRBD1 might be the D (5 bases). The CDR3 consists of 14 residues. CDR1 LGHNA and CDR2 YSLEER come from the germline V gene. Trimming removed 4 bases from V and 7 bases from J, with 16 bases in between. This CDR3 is CASSLDRAGGEAFF. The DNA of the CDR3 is TGCGCCAGCAGCCTCGACCGAGCGGGGGGTGAAGCTTTCTTT.

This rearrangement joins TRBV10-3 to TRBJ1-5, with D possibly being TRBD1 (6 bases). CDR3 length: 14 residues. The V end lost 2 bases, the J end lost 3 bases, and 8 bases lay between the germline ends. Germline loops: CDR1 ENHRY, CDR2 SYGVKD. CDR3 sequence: CAISEGDNNQPQHF. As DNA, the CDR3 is TGTGCCATCAGTGAGGGGGACAACAATCAGCCCCAGCATTTT.

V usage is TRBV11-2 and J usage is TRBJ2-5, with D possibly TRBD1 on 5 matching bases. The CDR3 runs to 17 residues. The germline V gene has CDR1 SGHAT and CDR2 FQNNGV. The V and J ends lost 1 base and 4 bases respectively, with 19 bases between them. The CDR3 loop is CASSLGLGPGKGETQYF. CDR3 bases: TGTGCCAGCAGCTTAGGCTTGGGGCCCGGTAAGGGAGAGACCCAGTACTTC.

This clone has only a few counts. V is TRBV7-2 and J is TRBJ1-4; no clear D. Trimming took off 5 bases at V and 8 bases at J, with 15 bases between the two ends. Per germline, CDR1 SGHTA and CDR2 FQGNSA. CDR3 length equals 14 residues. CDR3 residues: CASSDRGLGEKLFF. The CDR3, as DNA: TGTGCCAGCAGCGACCGAGGGTTGGGCGAAAAACTGTTTTTT. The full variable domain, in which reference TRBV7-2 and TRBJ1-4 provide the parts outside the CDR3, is GAGVSQSPSNKVTEKGKDVELRCDPISGHTALYWYRQSLGQGLEFLIYFQGNSAPDKSGLPSDRFSAERTGGSVSTLTIQRTQQEDSAVYLCASSDRGLGEKLFFGSGTQLSVL.

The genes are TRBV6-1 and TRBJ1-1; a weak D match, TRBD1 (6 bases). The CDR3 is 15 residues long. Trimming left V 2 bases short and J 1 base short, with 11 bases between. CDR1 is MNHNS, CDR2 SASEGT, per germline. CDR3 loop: CASSEPGEPNTEAFF. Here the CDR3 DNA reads TGTGCCAGCAGTGAACCAGGGGAACCGAACACTGAAGCTTTCTTT.

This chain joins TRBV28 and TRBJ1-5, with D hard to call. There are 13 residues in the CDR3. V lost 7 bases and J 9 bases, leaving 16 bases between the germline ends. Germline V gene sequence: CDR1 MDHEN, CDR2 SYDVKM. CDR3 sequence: CASKEFGPWPQHF. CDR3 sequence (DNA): TGTGCCAGCAAAGAATTCGGTCCTTGGCCCCAGCATTTT. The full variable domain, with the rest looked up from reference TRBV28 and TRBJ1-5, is DVKVTQSSRYLVKRTGEKVFLECVQDMDHENMFWYRQDPGLGLRLIYFSYDVKMKEKGDIPEGYSVSREKKERFSLILESASTNQTSMYLCASKEFGPWPQHFGDGTRLSIL.

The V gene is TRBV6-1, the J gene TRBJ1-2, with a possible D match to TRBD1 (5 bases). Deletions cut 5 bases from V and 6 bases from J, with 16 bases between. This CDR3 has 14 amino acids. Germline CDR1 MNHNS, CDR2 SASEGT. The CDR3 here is CASSIPKGAHGYTF. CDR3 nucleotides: TGTGCCAGCAGTATCCCTAAAGGGGCCCATGGCTACACCTTC.

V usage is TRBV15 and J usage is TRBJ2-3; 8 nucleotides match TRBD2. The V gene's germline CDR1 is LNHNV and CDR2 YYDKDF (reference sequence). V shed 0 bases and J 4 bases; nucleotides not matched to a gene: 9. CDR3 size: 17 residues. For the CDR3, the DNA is TGTGCCACCAGCAGAGATCGGCGGGTCGGGGGGGCAGATACGCAGTATTTT. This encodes CATSRDRRVGGADTQYF.

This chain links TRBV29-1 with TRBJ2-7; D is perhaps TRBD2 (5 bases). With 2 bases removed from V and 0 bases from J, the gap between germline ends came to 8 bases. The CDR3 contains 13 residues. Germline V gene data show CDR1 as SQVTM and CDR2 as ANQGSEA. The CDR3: CSVEWTDSYEQYF. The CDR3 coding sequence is TGCAGCGTTGAATGGACTGACTCCTACGAGCAGTACTTC.

The CDR3 nucleotides read TGTGCCAGCCTAGTAGTCTGGGACACTGAAGCTTTCTTT. Its translation is CASLVVWDTEAFF. The V call is TRBV6-6, the J call TRBJ1-1; D is uncertain. Trimming left V 8 bases short and J 3 bases short, with 13 bases between. The CDR3 is 13 residues long. Germline V gene sequence: CDR1 MNHNY, CDR2 SVGAGI (reference sequence).

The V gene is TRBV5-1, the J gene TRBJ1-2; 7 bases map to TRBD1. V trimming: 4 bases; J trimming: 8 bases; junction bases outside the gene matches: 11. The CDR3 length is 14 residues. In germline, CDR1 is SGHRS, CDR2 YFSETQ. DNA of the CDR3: TGCGCCAGCAGCGCGGCCGGGACAGCAGGCGGCTACACCTTC. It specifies CASSAAGTAGGYTF.

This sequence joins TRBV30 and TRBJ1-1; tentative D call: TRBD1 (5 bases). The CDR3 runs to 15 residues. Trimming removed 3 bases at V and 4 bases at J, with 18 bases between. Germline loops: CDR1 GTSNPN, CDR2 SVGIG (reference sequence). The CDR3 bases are TGTGCCTGGAGCGGGGGTCGGGTGGCGGTCACTGAAGCTTTCTTT. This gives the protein CAWSGGRVAVTEAFF.

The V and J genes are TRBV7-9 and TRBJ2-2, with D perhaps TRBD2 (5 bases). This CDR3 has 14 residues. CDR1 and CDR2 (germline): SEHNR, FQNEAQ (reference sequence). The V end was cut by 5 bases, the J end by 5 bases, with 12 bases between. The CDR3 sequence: CASSKRVGTGELFF. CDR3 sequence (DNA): TGTGCCAGCAGCAAGAGGGTTGGGACCGGGGAGCTGTTTTTT.

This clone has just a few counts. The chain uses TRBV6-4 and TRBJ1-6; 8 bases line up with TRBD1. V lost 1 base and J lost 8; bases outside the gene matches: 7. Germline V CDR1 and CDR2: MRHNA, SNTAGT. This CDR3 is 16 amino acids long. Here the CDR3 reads CASSDYWDRIHSPLHF. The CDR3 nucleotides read TGTGCCAGCAGTGACTATTGGGACAGGATCCATTCACCCCTCCACTTT.

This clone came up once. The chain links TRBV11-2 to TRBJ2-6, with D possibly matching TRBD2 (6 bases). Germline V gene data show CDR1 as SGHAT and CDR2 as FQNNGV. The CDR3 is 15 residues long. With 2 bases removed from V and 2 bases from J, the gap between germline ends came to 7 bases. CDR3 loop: CASSLRETGANVLTF. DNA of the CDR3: TGTGCCAGCAGCTTACGGGAGACTGGGGCCAACGTCCTGACTTTC.

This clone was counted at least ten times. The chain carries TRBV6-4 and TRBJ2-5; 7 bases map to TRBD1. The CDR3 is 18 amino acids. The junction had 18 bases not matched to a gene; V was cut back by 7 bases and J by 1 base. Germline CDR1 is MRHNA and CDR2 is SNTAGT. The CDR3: CASKGNGQARESQETQYF. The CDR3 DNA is TGTGCCAGCAAGGGTAATGGACAGGCTAGAGAAAGCCAAGAGACCCAGTACTTC.

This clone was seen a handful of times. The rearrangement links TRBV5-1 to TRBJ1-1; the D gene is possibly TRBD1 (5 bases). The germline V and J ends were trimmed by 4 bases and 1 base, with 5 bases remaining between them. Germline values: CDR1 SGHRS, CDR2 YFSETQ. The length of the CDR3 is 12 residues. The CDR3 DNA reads TGCGCCAGCAGCCAGGGGAACACTGAAGCTTTCTTT. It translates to CASSQGNTEAFF.

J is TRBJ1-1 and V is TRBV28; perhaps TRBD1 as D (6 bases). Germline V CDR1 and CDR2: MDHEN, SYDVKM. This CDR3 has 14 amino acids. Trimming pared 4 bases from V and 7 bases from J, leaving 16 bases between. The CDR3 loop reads CASSSWGGQNEAFF. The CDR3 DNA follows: TGTGCCAGCAGTTCCTGGGGGGGGCAGAATGAAGCTTTCTTT.

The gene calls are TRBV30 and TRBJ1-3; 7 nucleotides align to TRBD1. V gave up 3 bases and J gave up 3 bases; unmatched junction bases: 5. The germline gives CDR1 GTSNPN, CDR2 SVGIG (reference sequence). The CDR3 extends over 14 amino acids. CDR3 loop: CAWRSAGGGNTIYF. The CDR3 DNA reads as TGTGCCTGGAGGTCGGCAGGGGGTGGAAACACCATATATTTT.

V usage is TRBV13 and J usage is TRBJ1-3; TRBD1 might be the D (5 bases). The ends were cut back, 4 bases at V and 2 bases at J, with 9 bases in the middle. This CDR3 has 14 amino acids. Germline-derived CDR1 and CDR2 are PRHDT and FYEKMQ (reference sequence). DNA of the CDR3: TGTGCCAGCAGCTCCCAGGGAACTGGAAACACCATATATTTT. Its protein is CASSSQGTGNTIYF.

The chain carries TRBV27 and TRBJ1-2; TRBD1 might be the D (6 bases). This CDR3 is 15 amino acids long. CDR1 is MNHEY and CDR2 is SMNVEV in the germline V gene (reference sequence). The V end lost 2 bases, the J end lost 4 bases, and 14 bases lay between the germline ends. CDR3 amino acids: CASSLRGGLFYGYTF. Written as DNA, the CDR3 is TGTGCCAGCAGTTTACGGGGGGGCCTCTTCTATGGCTACACCTTC.